These T cell receptor beta chains were read from a single sample in a study of cytomegalovirus exposure and HLA in healthy donors. Here immunoSEQ multiplex PCR was the method, and the copy in TCRdb shows in-frame clones only, minus some. The sample lists over 80,000 clones, 60% to 85% occurring once. What was sequenced was PBMCs. Receptors originate from a man in his sixties in good health and CMV-seropositive. Each CDR3 is given with its conserved first and last residue. The D gene is left open where the match is weak. For some rows the clone size is stated as once, few or many, or as a class when expanded; others skip it.

abundance | j_gene | d_gene | v_gene | CDR3aa | CDR3nt
- | TRBJ2-7 | TRBD1 | TRBV27 | CASSSTGTASYEQYF | TGTGCCAGCAGCTCAACCGGGACAGCCTCCTACGAGCAGTACTTC
- | TRBJ1-1 | - | TRBV9 | CASSVGSVWPNTEAFF | TGTGCCAGCAGCGTAGGGTCCGTCTGGCCGAACACTGAAGCTTTCTTT
- | TRBJ2-7 | - | TRBV27 | CASSLRADSPRYEQYF | TGTGCCAGCAGTTTAAGAGCGGACAGCCCTCGGTACGAGCAGTACTTC
once | TRBJ2-7 | - | TRBV7-9 | CASSLDQRTGGMDEQYF | TGTGCCAGCAGCTTAGACCAACGTACGGGGGGCATGGACGAGCAGTACTTC
- | TRBJ2-2 | - | TRBV7-3 | CASSLGQWGTGELFF | TGTGCCAGCAGCTTAGGACAGTGGGGTACCGGGGAGCTGTTTTTT
- | TRBJ1-2 | - | TRBV30 | CAWRRTVLDGYTF | TGTGCCTGGAGGAGGACAGTTCTGGATGGCTACACCTTC
- | TRBJ2-5 | - | TRBV5-4 | CASRRDSGQETQYF | TGTGCCAGCAGGAGGGACTCCGGGCAAGAGACCCAGTACTTC
once | TRBJ2-7 | - | TRBV29-1 | CSVEMTRGDYEQYF | TGCAGCGTTGAAATGACAAGGGGCGATTACGAGCAGTACTTC
- | TRBJ1-4 | TRBD1 | TRBV5-1 | CASSLARTGVGEKLFF | TGCGCCAGCAGCTTGGCCCGGACAGGGGTAGGGGAAAAACTGTTTTTT
once | TRBJ2-1 | - | TRBV4-1 | CASSQDGARRGNEQFF | TGCGCCAGCAGCCAAGATGGGGCTCGGAGGGGCAATGAGCAGTTCTTC
once | TRBJ2-4 | TRBD2 | TRBV28 | CASSRPAGVAKNIQYF | TGTGCCAGCAGTCGACCAGCGGGGGTAGCCAAAAACATTCAGTACTTC
- | TRBJ1-1 | - | TRBV5-1 | CASSFEGTPTEAFF | TGCGCCAGCAGCTTCGAGGGTACCCCCACTGAAGCTTTCTTT
- | TRBJ2-5 | TRBD1 | TRBV7-8 | CASSLVPGGRETQYF | TGTGCCAGCAGCTTAGTCCCAGGGGGAAGAGAGACCCAGTACTTC
- | TRBJ2-7 | - | TRBV6-5 | CASSYYTGNEQYF | TGTGCCAGCAGTTACTATACAGGGAACGAGCAGTACTTC
- | TRBJ2-5 | TRBD2 | TRBV4-1 | CASSQEGGSKETQYF | TGCGCCAGCAGCCAAGAAGGCGGGAGTAAAGAGACCCAGTACTTC
- | TRBJ2-7 | - | TRBV4-1 | CASSPRPGVYEQYF | TGCGCCAGCAGCCCCCGGCCAGGGGTCTACGAGCAGTACTTC
- | TRBJ1-2 | - | TRBV4-2 | CASSQEQNYGYTF | TGTGCCAGCAGCCAAGAACAGAACTATGGCTACACCTTC
- | TRBJ2-5 | - | TRBV27 | CASSLKGSGETQYF | TGTGCCAGCAGTCTAAAGGGGTCGGGAGAGACCCAGTACTTC
once | TRBJ1-2 | - | TRBV6-5 | CASSSDSWGYTF | TGTGCCAGCAGTTCCGACTCGTGGGGCTACACCTTC
- | TRBJ1-1 | TRBD1 | TRBV27 | CASSPLTGGKGTEAFF | TGTGCCAGCTCTCCCCTGACAGGGGGGAAAGGCACTGAAGCTTTCTTT
- | TRBJ2-1 | TRBD2 | TRBV29-1 | CSVATGGRYNEQFF | TGCAGCGTAGCCACGGGGGGACGGTACAATGAGCAGTTCTTC
- | TRBJ2-1 | - | TRBV5-1 | CASSLGQVWIF | TGCGCCAGCAGCTTGGGACAGGTCTGGATCTTC
- | TRBJ1-2 | TRBD1 | TRBV19 | CASSTRTGGAAGYTF | TGTGCCAGTAGTACCCGGACAGGGGGAGCGGCTGGCTACACCTTC
once | TRBJ1-4 | - | TRBV21-1 | CASRKQGVGEKLFF | TGTGCCAGCAGAAAACAGGGGGTAGGGGAAAAACTGTTTTTT
- | TRBJ1-2 | - | TRBV9 | CASSVEPGGLYGYTF | TGTGCCAGCAGCGTAGAACCTGGAGGGCTGTATGGCTACACCTTC
- | TRBJ1-3 | - | TRBV6-1 | CASSEMYRGNTIYF | TGTGCCAGCAGTGAAATGTACAGGGGAAACACCATATATTTT
- | TRBJ2-2 | - | TRBV9 | CASSDPATGADTGELFF | TGTGCCAGCAGCGACCCCGCCACTGGGGCGGACACCGGGGAGCTGTTTTTT
- | TRBJ2-5 | - | TRBV7-8 | CASSLAQIDETQYF | TGTGCCAGCAGCTTAGCTCAAATAGATGAGACCCAGTACTTC
- | TRBJ2-1 | TRBD2 | TRBV2 | CASSPEPSGTSYEQFF | TGTGCCAGCAGTCCCGAACCCTCCGGGACTAGTTATGAGCAGTTCTTC